These T cell receptor beta chains were read from a single sample in a study of OX40 agonist ivuxolimab in advanced cancers. Sequencing used immunoSEQ multiplex PCR; TCRdb keeps in-frame clones, though not all of them. The sample shows approximately 49,000 clones, about 86% of them seen only once. Sequences were derived from CD4+ or CD8+ T cells sorted from blood, sampled in a trial of the OX40 agonist ivuxolimab. Receptor source: an adult with an advanced solid tumor such as melanoma, head and neck, liver or kidney cancer. Each CDR3 is given with its conserved first and last residue. D genes are given only for firm matches. Some rows have no size entry. The others give once, few or many, or a class for an expanded clone.

>.|.|TRBJ1-1|TRBV11-2
TGTGCCAGCAGCCTCGAAAGGATGAACACTGAAGCTTTCTTT
CASSLERMNTEAFF
>medium-sized|.|TRBJ2-7|TRBV20-1
TGCAGTTCGGGGACGGGCGAGCAGTACTTC
CSSGTGEQYF
>once|.|TRBJ1-3|TRBV4-3
TGCGCCAGCAGCCAAGAACAGGGCCTAGAGGGAAACACCATATATTTT
CASSQEQGLEGNTIYF
>once|.|TRBJ2-3|TRBV5-1
TGCGCCAGCACCTATACTAGCACAGATACGCAGTATTTT
CASTYTSTDTQYF
>.|.|TRBJ2-5|TRBV28
TGTGCCAGCAGCCGACAGAGCCTAGAGACCCAGTACTTC
CASSRQSLETQYF
>.|.|TRBJ2-1|TRBV6-1
TGTGCCAGCAGTACAGGCTACAATGAGCAGTTCTTC
CASSTGYNEQFF
>.|.|TRBJ1-2|TRBV7-9
TGTGCCAGCAGCTTAGGAGGGGCCGCCGGGGGGTATGGCTACACCTTC
CASSLGGAAGGYGYTF
>.|TRBD1|TRBJ1-1|TRBV28
TGTGCCAGCAGTACCCGGGACAGGGGAAGGCCTGAAGCTTTCTTT
CASSTRDRGRPEAFF
>.|.|TRBJ1-6|TRBV19
TGTGCCAGTAGTATCAGGGAGAATTCACCCCTCCACTTT
CASSIRENSPLHF
>.|TRBD1|TRBJ1-1|TRBV28
TGTGCCAGCAGTACCCCCACAGGGGCGAGATTCGTAGCTTTCTTT
CASSTPTGARFVAFF
>.|TRBD2|TRBJ2-7|TRBV7-2
TGTGCCAGCAGGATGGGCGGGGGGTCCAGCTACGAGCAGTACTTC
CASRMGGGSSYEQYF
>.|.|TRBJ1-1|TRBV18
TGTGCCAGCTCAACTTCGACAGAGGCGAACACTGAAGCTTTCTTT
CASSTSTEANTEAFF
>.|TRBD1|TRBJ1-2|TRBV5-4
TGTGCCAGCAGCTTGGCGGCAGGGGGGGCTAACTATGGCTACACCTTC
CASSLAAGGANYGYTF
>.|.|TRBJ1-6|TRBV4-2
TGTGCCAGCAGCCTTTACTCTACAGGGTCTTCTAATTCACCCCTCCACTTT
CASSLYSTGSSNSPLHF
>.|.|TRBJ1-2|TRBV6-5
TGTGCCAGCAGTCCAACCATCATGTATGGCTACACCTTC
CASSPTIMYGYTF
>.|TRBD2|TRBJ2-5|TRBV19
TGTGCCAGTAGTATCCCACCTTACAAATGGACTAGCCAAATCGGCCAAGAGACCCAGTACTTC
CASSIPPYKWTSQIGQETQYF
>.|TRBD2|TRBJ2-3|TRBV7-9
TGTGCCAGCAGCCGGGGGGGCGTGGGACTCTATAGCACAGATACGCAGTATTTT
CASSRGGVGLYSTDTQYF